A selection of T cell receptor beta chains follows, all from one sample in a study of early T cells in non-severe SARS-CoV-2 infection. Each CDR3 protein gets one entry after TCRdb re-called the 5' RACE reads with MiXCR. Of approximately 34,000 distinct CDR3 sequences in the sample, approximately 8% were seen once. The sample here was whole blood, taken at baseline. All receptors come from an adult who was a healthcare worker with PCR-confirmed SARS-CoV-2 infection or an uninfected control (not recorded which). Each CDR3 is given with its conserved first and last residue. A D gene is named only where the DNA matches it firmly. The listing skips clone size in some rows; elsewhere it reads once, few, many or a size class.

CDR3 protein: CAWSQQGEGTQYF; CDR3 DNA: TGTGCCTGGAGTCAACAGGGAGAAGGGACCCAGTACTTC; V gene: TRBV30; clone size: few; J gene: TRBJ2-5; D gene: .
CDR3 protein: CASSPRWDRGETQYF; CDR3 DNA: TGTGCCAGCAGTCCGAGGTGGGACAGGGGCGAGACCCAGTACTTC; V gene: TRBV6-5; clone size: .; J gene: TRBJ2-5; D gene: TRBD1
CDR3 protein: CSASANGQYSNQPQHF; CDR3 DNA: TGCAGTGCTAGCGCCAATGGTCAATATAGCAATCAGCCCCAGCATTTT; V gene: TRBV20-1; clone size: .; J gene: TRBJ1-5; D gene: .
CDR3 protein: CASSLLSNQPQHF; CDR3 DNA: TGTGCCAGCAGTTTACTCAGCAATCAGCCCCAGCATTTT; V gene: TRBV27; clone size: .; J gene: TRBJ1-5; D gene: .
CDR3 protein: CASSLLQGREKLFF; CDR3 DNA: TGTGCCAGCAGCTTACTACAGGGAAGGGAAAAACTGTTTTTT; V gene: TRBV7-6; clone size: .; J gene: TRBJ1-4; D gene: .
CDR3 protein: CASSYTGSGEKLFF; CDR3 DNA: TGTGCCAGCAGTTATACAGGGAGCGGTGAAAAACTGTTTTTT; V gene: TRBV7-9; clone size: many; J gene: TRBJ1-4; D gene: .
CDR3 protein: CASGATANSYNEQFF; CDR3 DNA: TGTGCCAGCGGTGCGACAGCGAACTCCTACAATGAGCAGTTCTTC; V gene: TRBV7-6; clone size: many; J gene: TRBJ2-1; D gene: .
CDR3 protein: CASSQDVWLQPQHF; CDR3 DNA: TGCGCCAGCAGCCAAGATGTGTGGCTTCAGCCCCAGCATTTT; V gene: TRBV4-3; clone size: many; J gene: TRBJ1-5; D gene: .
CDR3 protein: CASSQDPSGTNEAFF; CDR3 DNA: TGCGCCAGCAGCCAAGACCCCTCGGGAACCAACGAAGCTTTCTTT; V gene: TRBV4-1; clone size: .; J gene: TRBJ1-1; D gene: .
CDR3 protein: CASSFSAGRGDTIYF; CDR3 DNA: TGTGCCAGCAGTTTCTCAGCAGGGCGTGGAGACACCATATATTTT; V gene: TRBV6-5; clone size: many; J gene: TRBJ1-3; D gene: .
CDR3 protein: CASSLVGSTTLPSTDTQYF; CDR3 DNA: TGTGCCAGCAGCTTAGTTGGTTCAACTACCCTTCCAAGCACAGATACGCAGTATTTT; V gene: TRBV11-2; clone size: many; J gene: TRBJ2-3; D gene: .
CDR3 protein: CAWRDTGELFF; CDR3 DNA: TGTGCCTGGAGGGACACCGGGGAGCTGTTTTTT; V gene: TRBV30; clone size: .; J gene: TRBJ2-2; D gene: .
CDR3 protein: CASSPWRGSPLHF; CDR3 DNA: TGTGCCAGCAGCCCCTGGCGAGGATCACCCCTCCACTTT; V gene: TRBV14; clone size: .; J gene: TRBJ1-6; D gene: .
CDR3 protein: CASSSRDRGHEQYF; CDR3 DNA: TGTGCCAGCAGCTCGAGGGACAGGGGGCACGAGCAGTACTTC; V gene: TRBV7-9; clone size: .; J gene: TRBJ2-7; D gene: TRBD1
CDR3 protein: CASGTGTGAYEQYF; CDR3 DNA: TGCGCCAGCGGTACCGGGACAGGGGCCTACGAGCAGTACTTC; V gene: TRBV5-1; clone size: .; J gene: TRBJ2-7; D gene: TRBD1
CDR3 protein: CASSLVGLSTDTQYF; CDR3 DNA: TGTGCCAGCAGCTTAGTAGGGTTGAGCACAGATACGCAGTATTTT; V gene: TRBV7-9; clone size: many; J gene: TRBJ2-3; D gene: .
CDR3 protein: CASSLGINEQFF; CDR3 DNA: TGTGCCAGCAGTCTAGGGATCAATGAGCAGTTCTTC; V gene: TRBV12-3/TRBV12-4; clone size: many; J gene: TRBJ2-1; D gene: .
CDR3 protein: CASGRRRGGEYEQYF; CDR3 DNA: TGTGCCAGCGGTAGAAGGCGCGGCGGGGAATACGAGCAGTACTTC; V gene: TRBV12-3/TRBV12-4; clone size: .; J gene: TRBJ2-7; D gene: .
CDR3 protein: CASSEDMSGNQPQHF; CDR3 DNA: TGTGCCAGCAGTGAGGACATGTCCGGCAATCAGCCCCAGCATTTT; V gene: TRBV6-4; clone size: medium-sized; J gene: TRBJ1-5; D gene: .
CDR3 protein: CASSDPLEPGVGQPQHF; CDR3 DNA: TGCGCCAGCAGTGACCCGCTTGAACCGGGCGTCGGTCAGCCCCAGCATTTT; V gene: TRBV10-2; clone size: .; J gene: TRBJ1-5; D gene: .
CDR3 protein: CASSPGPQKVLHF; CDR3 DNA: TGTGCCAGCAGCCCCGGTCCTCAAAAGGTCCTCCACTTT; V gene: TRBV13; clone size: few; J gene: TRBJ1-6; D gene: .
CDR3 protein: CAWSTSSYNEQFF; CDR3 DNA: TGTGCCTGGAGTACTAGCTCCTACAATGAGCAGTTCTTC; V gene: TRBV30; clone size: few; J gene: TRBJ2-1; D gene: .
CDR3 protein: CSAGRGPITEAFF; CDR3 DNA: TGCAGTGCTGGCAGGGGGCCGATCACTGAAGCTTTCTTT; V gene: TRBV20-1; clone size: few; J gene: TRBJ1-1; D gene: TRBD1
CDR3 protein: CASSQGVQGWNEQFF; CDR3 DNA: TGCGCCAGCAGCCAAGGAGTACAGGGCTGGAATGAGCAGTTCTTC; V gene: TRBV4-3; clone size: many; J gene: TRBJ2-1; D gene: .